These 15 T cell receptor beta chains originate from one sample sequenced in a study of Ad26.COV2.S vaccination and SARS-CoV-2 variants. Documented treatment: around 19 received Ad26.COV2.S at low or high dose, single or two shots; about 5 received placebo; per-sample allocation not given. Collection of samples fell on day 63 after the first vaccine or placebo injection. Some clones are missing from TCRdb's copy, which holds only in-frame ones; the method was immunoSEQ multiplex PCR. The sample shows about 350,000 clones, around 89% of them seen only once. The source material was peripheral blood, sampled in a trial of Ad26.COV2.S vaccine versus placebo. The receptors were gathered from a person aged 18-60 years who received the Ad26.COV2.S COVID-19 vaccine or a placebo.

On this clone itself: This could be a read error, since a much larger clone is one nucleotide away. The gene calls are TRBV11-2 and TRBJ2-1; D gene unclear. CDR3 length equals 12 residues. Trimming shortened V by 5 bases and J by 0 bases, and 2 bases separated the two germline ends. Per the germline V gene, CDR1 is SGHAT and CDR2 is FQNNGV. CDR3 loop: CASSLSYNEQFF. The CDR3 DNA sequence: TGTGCCAGCAGCCTCTCCTACAATGAGCAGTTCTTC.

The CDR3 DNA follows: TGCGCCAGCAGTCAATCGTTCGGCAGGGGGCGGCCCTACGAGCAGTACTTC. As protein: CASSQSFGRGRPYEQYF. The chain recombines TRBV23-1 with TRBJ2-7, with 8 bases fitting TRBD1. TRBV23-1 is an open reading frame, and its role is uncertain. With V trimmed by 0 bases and J by 2 bases, 9 bases remained unmatched. The CDR3 totals 17 residues.

V gene TRBV3-1 (or the pseudogene TRBV3-2) combines with J gene TRBJ1-1, with 10 bases lining up with TRBD1. J lost 0 bases, V lost 1 base, and 2 bases had no gene match. Germline loops: CDR1 LGHDT, CDR2 YNNKEL (reference sequence). The CDR3 length is 16 residues. CDR3 loop: CASSQGTGGMNTEAFF. The CDR3 bases are TGTGCCAGCAGCCAAGGGACAGGGGGAATGAACACTGAAGCTTTCTTT.

This chain uses TRBV19 with TRBJ2-7; D ambiguous. The CDR3 consists of 13 residues. V was pared by 3 bases and J by 4 bases, with 10 bases between. Germline values: CDR1 LNHDA, CDR2 SQIVND (reference sequence). Here the CDR3 reads CASSISWGYEQYF. As DNA, the CDR3 is TGTGCCAGTAGTATTTCCTGGGGTTACGAGCAGTACTTC.

This chain links TRBV9 with TRBJ2-2; D ambiguous. Germline-derived CDR1 and CDR2 are SGDLS and YYNGEE. Trimming took 0 bases from V and 5 from J, leaving 5 bases between them. CDR3 length equals 13 residues. The CDR3 loop reads CASSVDRTGELFF. For the CDR3, the DNA is TGTGCCAGCAGCGTAGATAGGACCGGGGAGCTGTTTTTT.

The chain joins TRBV28 to TRBJ2-7; perhaps TRBD1 as D (6 bases). V lost 8 bases and J 3 bases, leaving 8 bases between the germline ends. The CDR3 sequence is 11 residues long. Germline-derived CDR1 and CDR2 are MDHEN and SYDVKM. CDR3 DNA sequence: TGTGCCAGCCAGGACAGCTACGAGCAGTACTTC. Its protein is CASQDSYEQYF.

The V gene is TRBV5-4, the J gene TRBJ1-1; 7 bases are a match to TRBD1. The junction had 4 bases not matched to a gene; V was cut back by 4 bases and J by 1 base. This CDR3 is built from 14 residues. CDR1 is SGHNT, CDR2 YYREEE, per germline (reference sequence). Here the CDR3 reads CASSPRGGNTEAFF. DNA for the CDR3: TGTGCCAGCAGCCCCAGGGGGGGGAACACTGAAGCTTTCTTT.

This clone was observed a single time. This sequence joins TRBV11-2 and TRBJ2-1, with TRBD2 matching 7 bases. The V gene's germline CDR1 is SGHAT and CDR2 FQNNGV. V lost 2 bases to trimming and J lost 4 bases; unmatched junction nucleotides: 8. The CDR3 sequence is 16 residues long. CDR3 in amino acids: CASSLLVASGYNEQFF. The DNA for the CDR3 is TGTGCCAGCAGCTTACTCGTCGCTAGCGGTTACAATGAGCAGTTCTTC.

The CDR3 coding sequence is TGTGCCAGCAGTTTAAGACCGATAAACACTGAAGCTTTCTTT. Translating it yields CASSLRPINTEAFF. The chain carries TRBV27 and TRBJ1-1, with no clear D. V was clipped by 2 bases and J by 2 bases, with 9 bases between them. The CDR3 is made up of 14 amino acids. The germline gives CDR1 MNHEY, CDR2 SMNVEV (reference sequence).

This clone was detected only a few times. The chain is built from TRBV10-3 and TRBJ1-3; possible D gene TRBD1, 5 bases. CDR3 length: 14 amino acids. In germline, CDR1 is ENHRY, CDR2 SYGVKD. V was cut by 6 bases and J by 4 bases, with 13 bases left in between. The CDR3 region has the DNA TGTGCCATCAGGCCAGGGTTATCCGGAAACACCATATATTTT. Protein sequence: CAIRPGLSGNTIYF.

The chain carries TRBV6-5 and TRBJ2-7; D unclear. CDR1 MNHEY and CDR2 SVGAGI come from the germline V gene. The CDR3 is 14 amino acids. The V gene lost 7 bases and the J gene lost 1 base, with 14 bases spanning the gap. The CDR3 nucleotides read TGTGCCAGCATTTTCACCAACCCATCCTACGAGCAGTACTTC. Translated: CASIFTNPSYEQYF.

The gene calls are TRBV12-1 and TRBJ1-4; TRBD1, the table's D call, lacks a check against the DNA. TRBV12-1 constitutes a pseudogene. The CDR3 covers 17 residues. DNA of the CDR3: TGTGCCAGCAGCCCAGGGGACAGGGGCACAACTAATGAAAAACTGTTTTTT. Encoded protein: CASSPGDRGTTNEKLFF.

The chain carries TRBV7-9 and TRBJ1-1, with TRBD1 matching over 7 bases. The CDR3 consists of 15 residues. Unmatched junction bases numbered 4, after V lost 1 base and J lost 2 bases. Germline V gives CDR1 SEHNR, CDR2 FQNEAQ (reference sequence). DNA of the CDR3: TGTGCCAGCAGCTTAGGACAGGGAACAAACACTGAAGCTTTCTTT. Translated: CASSLGQGTNTEAFF.

This clone was counted once. The V call is TRBV6-1, the J call TRBJ1-6; D is uncertain. In germline, CDR1 is MNHNS, CDR2 SASEGT. V was pared by 1 base and J by 1 base, with 5 bases between. The CDR3 has 15 residues. The CDR3 nucleotides are TGTGCCAGCAGTGAAGGGAGGTCCTATAATTCACCCCTCCACTTT. It translates to CASSEGRSYNSPLHF.

The CDR3 here is CARAAAGAYIHGYTF. The CDR3 nucleotides are TGTGCCAGAGCTGCGGCGGGGGCTTATATCCATGGCTACACCTTC. This sequence joins TRBV19 and TRBJ1-2, with TRBD1 as a possible D gene (6 bases). The CDR3 totals 15 residues. Trimming removed 9 bases from V and 6 bases from J, with 23 bases in between. The germline CDR1 and CDR2 sequences are LNHDA and SQIVND (reference sequence). The full variable domain, its missing parts supplied by reference TRBV19 and TRBJ1-2, is DGGITQSPKYLFRKEGQNVTLSCEQNLNHDAMYWYRQDPGQGLRLIYYSQIVNDFQKGDIAEGYSVSREKKESFPLTVTSAQKNPTAFYLCARAAAGAYIHGYTFGSGTRLTVV.